This T cell receptor beta chain was captured by sequencing in a study of regulatory T cells in long-lasting Graves disease. Specified time point: persistent/refractory GD, antithyroid drugs over 5 years with positive TRAb. RNA extracted from PBMCs served as the sequencing template. Remarks on this clonotype: An end of the junction differs from the germline gene, which may be a read error.

CDR3 size: 12 residues. Germline V lookup: CDR1 MDHEN, CDR2 SYDVKM. Through Arm-PCR of CDR3 regions and iRepertoire HTBI primers, TCR beta libraries were built. TCRdb reprocessed the multiplex PCR reads with MiXCR, giving one entry per CDR3 protein. There are around 450,000 distinct CDR3 sequences in the sample; approximately 21% occur only once, and roughly 7.1% lies in the top ten. The chain uses TRBV28 and TRBJ1-1; no definite D call. The sample in question was peripheral blood mononuclear cells (PBMCs), obtained when the disease was refractory, from a patient treated with antithyroid drugs. This receptor was taken from a female donor with Graves disease. CDR3 nucleotides: TGTACCAGCAGTTCCGGAAACACTGAAGCTTTCTTT. It yields the protein CTSSSGNTEAFF.